This TCR beta chain was recorded in a study of glioma-infiltrating T cells. Whole-study results and caveats: Above-expected tissue-blood divergence occurred in all gliomas, most in low-grade ones. Tissue and blood shared very few CDR3 sequences.

Points on this clonotype: As yet, its antigen is unknown. One end of the junction fails to match germline, which may point to a read error.

Amplification of TCR alpha and beta CDR3 regions from RNA used iRepertoire nested multiplex PCR. For one-step reverse transcription and amplification, 100-400 ng of tissue mRNA or PBMC total RNA was used. A single record per CDR3 protein comes from TCRdb applying MiXCR to the multiplex PCR reads. The sample shows approximately 90,000 distinct CDR3 sequences, about 23% of them seen only once. This CDR3 is 13 amino acids long. CDR1 is ENHRY, CDR2 SYGVKD, per germline. The specimen sequenced was glioma tissue, nonneoplastic brain tissue, or PBMCs (not recorded which). The gene calls are TRBV10-3 and TRBJ1-1; D not resolved. This TCR was sampled from a human donor with low-grade glioma or glioblastoma, undergoing nonglioma brain surgery, or in good health (not recorded which). CDR3 residues: CASSYSNRGRDFF. CDR3 in DNA: TGTGCCAGCAGTTACTCGAATCGGGGTAGGGATTTCTTT.